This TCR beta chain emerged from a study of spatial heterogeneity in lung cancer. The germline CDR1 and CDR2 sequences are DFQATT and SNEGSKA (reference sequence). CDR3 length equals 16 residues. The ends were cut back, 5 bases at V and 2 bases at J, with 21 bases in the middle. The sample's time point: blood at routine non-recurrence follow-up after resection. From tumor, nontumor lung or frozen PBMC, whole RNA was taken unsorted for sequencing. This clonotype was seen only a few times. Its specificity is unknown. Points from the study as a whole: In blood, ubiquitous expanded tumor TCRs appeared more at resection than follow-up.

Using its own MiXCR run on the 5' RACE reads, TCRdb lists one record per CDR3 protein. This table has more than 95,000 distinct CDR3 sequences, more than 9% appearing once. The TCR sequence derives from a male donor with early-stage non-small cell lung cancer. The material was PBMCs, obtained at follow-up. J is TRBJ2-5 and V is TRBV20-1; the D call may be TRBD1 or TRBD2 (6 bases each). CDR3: CSAPTRKGGIQETQYF. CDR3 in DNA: TGCAGTGCTCCTACCCGGAAAGGGGGGATTCAAGAGACCCAGTACTTC.